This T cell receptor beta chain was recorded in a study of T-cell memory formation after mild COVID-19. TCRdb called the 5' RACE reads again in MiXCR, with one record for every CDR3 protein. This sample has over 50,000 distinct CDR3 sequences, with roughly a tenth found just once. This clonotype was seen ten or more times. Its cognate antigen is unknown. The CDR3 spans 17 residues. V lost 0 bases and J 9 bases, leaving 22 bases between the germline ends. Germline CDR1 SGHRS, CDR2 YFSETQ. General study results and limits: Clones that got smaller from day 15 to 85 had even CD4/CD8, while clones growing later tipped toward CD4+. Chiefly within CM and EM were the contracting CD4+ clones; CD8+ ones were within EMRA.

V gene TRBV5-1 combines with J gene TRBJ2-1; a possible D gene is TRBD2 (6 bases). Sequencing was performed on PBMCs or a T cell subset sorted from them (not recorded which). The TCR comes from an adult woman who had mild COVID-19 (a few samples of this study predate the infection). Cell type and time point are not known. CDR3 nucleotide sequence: TGCGCCAGCAGCTTGGATGGGGGAGGAGCGTTTGCGTCTGAGCAGTTCTTC. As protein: CASSLDGGGAFASEQFF.